Reported below is one T cell receptor (beta chain). In the authors' workflow: Amplification with reference gene primers provided the estimates of nucleated cell counts. The method was immunoSEQ multiplex PCR; TCRdb's version includes in-frame clones alone and lacks a portion of them. The V and J calls and clone size come from that table; D and trimming were worked out from the DNA. This table has about 260,000 clones, 90% appearing once. The data derive from a study of blood T cell repertoires in COVID-19. Study-wide context: Samples representing acute and convalescent COVID-19 were sourced from the United States, Italy and Spain. The cDNA or gDNA used as material had been derived from T cells, B-cell-depleted T cells, or PBMCs.

Germline-derived CDR1 and CDR2 are MNHEY and SVGAGI. Trimming removed 4 bases at V and 9 bases at J, with 9 bases between. The CDR3 is made up of 11 amino acids. This receptor was identified in a woman aged 40 to 50 with acute or convalescent COVID-19. The sequencing sample was made of peripheral blood. This chain joins TRBV6-5 and TRBJ1-1; no reliable D call. CDR3 protein: CASSSGGKAFF. Here the CDR3 DNA reads TGTGCCAGCAGTTCCGGAGGTAAAGCTTTCTTT.